One sample yielded the 32 T cell receptor beta chains listed below, sequenced in a study of OX40 agonist ivuxolimab in advanced cancers. Generated by immunoSEQ multiplex PCR, the TCRdb table keeps only in-frame clones and is missing some. The table lists fewer than 55,000 clones, approximately 79% of them singletons. Sample: CD4+ or CD8+ T cells sorted from blood, taken in a trial of the OX40 agonist ivuxolimab. The source of these receptors is an adult with an advanced solid tumor such as melanoma, head and neck, liver or kidney cancer.

This chain uses TRBV6-1 with TRBJ2-7; D is unresolved. V dropped 9 bases and J dropped 9 bases, with 15 bases sitting between them. Germline V gene lookup returns CDR1 MNHNS and CDR2 SASEGT. CDR3 size: 11 residues. The CDR3 DNA reads as TGTGCCAGTAGGACGGACCTGGGGCAGTACTTC. It encodes CASRTDLGQYF.

This chain uses TRBV4-2 with TRBJ1-3; D is undetermined. Germline values: CDR1 LGHNA, CDR2 YNFKEQ. This CDR3 region has 15 residues. V was clipped by 1 base and J by 4 bases, with 11 bases between them. CDR3 amino acids: CASSQGVMAGNTIYF. CDR3 DNA: TGTGCCAGCAGCCAAGGTGTCATGGCGGGAAACACCATATATTTT.

This clone was detected only once. This chain connects TRBV6-5 to TRBJ1-4, with D perhaps matching TRBD1 (5 bases). Germline V gene sequence: CDR1 MNHEY, CDR2 SVGAGI. This CDR3 has 13 amino acids. V was clipped by 6 bases and J by 7 bases, with 12 bases between them. In nucleotides, the CDR3 is TGTGCCAGCAGCCCACGGGGGGGTGAAAAACTGTTTTTT. This translates into CASSPRGGEKLFF.

The chain links TRBV7-2 to TRBJ1-2, with TRBD1 as a possible D gene (6 bases). Trimming stripped 4 bases from V and 8 bases from J, with 17 bases between. This CDR3 is 14 amino acids long. Germline V gene lookup returns CDR1 SGHTA and CDR2 FQGNSA. The CDR3 DNA reads as TGTGCCAGCAGCTCCACAGGGACGGGGAGGGGCTACACCTTC. It encodes CASSSTGTGRGYTF.

The sample holds one count of this clone. This sequence joins TRBV28 and TRBJ2-5; 8 positions match TRBD2. Trimming took 2 bases from V and 2 from J; bases not matched to a gene: 4. The CDR3 contains 15 residues. Germline CDR1 reads MDHEN; CDR2 reads SYDVKM. The CDR3 coding sequence is TGTGCCAGCAGTTTACGGGAGGGGGGGCAAGAGACCCAGTACTTC. Translation gives CASSLREGGQETQYF.

This clone was seen a few times. One end of the junction fails to match germline, which may point to a read error. The V gene is TRBV9, the J gene TRBJ2-2; D call uncertain. The CDR3 has 14 residues. Germline values: CDR1 SGDLS, CDR2 YYNGEE. The DNA for the CDR3 is TGTGCCAGCAGCGTAGTAGTGAACGCCGGGGAGCTGTTTTTT. Its protein is CASSVVVNAGELFF.

The chain employs TRBV11-2 and TRBJ2-7, with 10 nucleotides matching TRBD2. CDR1 and CDR2 from the germline V gene are SGHAT and FQNNGV. This CDR3 contains 16 residues. Unmatched junction bases numbered 6, after V lost 2 bases and J lost 2 bases. The CDR3 DNA follows: TGTGCCAGCAGCTTAAATCGGCTAGCGGGAGCCTACGAGCAGTACTTC. Protein: CASSLNRLAGAYEQYF.

The chain combines TRBV29-1 with TRBJ1-2; the D gene is possibly TRBD1 (5 bases). CDR1 is SQVTM, CDR2 ANQGSEA, per germline. This CDR3 contains 10 residues. V gave up 3 bases and J gave up 8 bases, with 7 bases separating them. This CDR3 is CSVDEGGYTF. The DNA for the CDR3 is TGCAGCGTTGATGAGGGGGGCTACACCTTC.

The CDR3 coding sequence is TGTGCCAGCAGTTACACTTCAGTCCCCTACGAGCAGTACTTC. Its translation: CASSYTSVPYEQYF. The rearrangement uses TRBV6-5 and TRBJ2-7, with no clear D. Trimming removed 2 bases at V and 2 bases at J, with 10 bases between. The CDR3 totals 14 residues. Germline V gives CDR1 MNHEY, CDR2 SVGAGI.

The chain joins TRBV7-2 to TRBJ2-7; no reliable D call. The CDR3 extends over 14 amino acids. V lost 5 bases to trimming and J lost 1 base, with 12 bases between them. CDR1 is SGHTA and CDR2 is FQGNSA in the germline V gene. CDR3: CASSPGSTSYEQYF. The DNA of the CDR3 is TGTGCCAGCAGCCCAGGTTCTACTTCCTACGAGCAGTACTTC.

In its sample, this clone was seen once. This sequence joins TRBV6-1 and TRBJ2-7, with D possibly called TRBD1 or TRBD2 (6 bases each). The CDR3 sequence is 13 residues long. Germline V gene data show CDR1 as MNHNS and CDR2 as SASEGT. V shed 4 bases and J shed 5 bases, with 12 bases lying between them. The CDR3 region is CASSVWGADEQYF. The CDR3 region has the DNA TGTGCCAGCAGTGTGTGGGGGGCGGACGAGCAGTACTTC.

This clone was observed a handful of times. The rearrangement links TRBV6-1 to TRBJ2-1, with 7 bases lining up with TRBD1. Germline trimming cut 4 bases from V and 6 bases from J; bases unmatched to any gene: 9. The length of the CDR3 is 15 residues. Germline-derived CDR1 and CDR2 are MNHNS and SASEGT. This CDR3 reads CASSARTGTGNEQFF. The DNA for the CDR3 is TGTGCCAGCAGTGCCCGGACAGGTACCGGCAATGAGCAGTTCTTC.

V and J are TRBV9 and TRBJ2-3; 10 nucleotides match TRBD2. J gave up 1 base and V 4 bases, and 6 bases lay outside the gene matches. Germline V gene data show CDR1 as SGDLS and CDR2 as YYNGEE. The length of the CDR3 is 16 residues. CDR3 region: CASSSRTSGGTDTQYF. The DNA of the CDR3 is TGTGCCAGCAGCTCTCGGACTAGCGGAGGCACAGATACGCAGTATTTT.

The V gene is TRBV15, the J gene TRBJ2-2; D gene unclear. The CDR3 has 13 amino acids. Trimming took off 0 bases at V and 7 bases at J, with 6 bases between the two ends. The V gene's germline CDR1 is LNHNV and CDR2 YYDKDF (reference sequence). The CDR3, as DNA: TGTGCCACCAGCAGAGATCTGGACGGGGAGCTGTTTTTT. Amino acids: CATSRDLDGELFF.

CDR3 residues: CASSQGRMSGELFF. The CDR3 coding sequence is TGTGCCAGCAGCCAGGGACGGATGTCCGGGGAGCTGTTTTTT. The J gene is TRBJ2-2, the V gene TRBV11-3; D could derive from TRBD1 or TRBD2 (5 bases each). The V and J ends lost 5 bases and 6 bases respectively, with 13 bases between them. CDR1 SGHNT and CDR2 YENEEA come from the germline V gene. The CDR3 totals 14 residues.

The chain is built from TRBV18 and TRBJ2-1; D possibly uses TRBD1 or TRBD2 (6 bases each). Germline V gene sequence: CDR1 KGHSH, CDR2 LQKENI. V shed 2 bases and J shed 3 bases, with 11 bases lying between them. The CDR3 extends over 15 amino acids. The CDR3 loop reads CASSPGRGDYNEQFF. DNA of the CDR3: TGTGCCAGCTCACCAGGAAGGGGGGACTACAATGAGCAGTTCTTC.

The rearrangement links TRBV30 to TRBJ2-5; TRBD2 aligns across 11 bases. The CDR3 runs 17 residues. Per the germline V gene, CDR1 is GTSNPN and CDR2 is SVGIG (reference sequence). J gave up 2 bases and V 2 bases, and 10 bases lay outside the gene matches. The CDR3 region is CAWSSGTSGTIQETQYF. The CDR3 nucleotides read TGTGCCTGGAGTTCCGGGACTAGCGGAACCATTCAAGAGACCCAGTACTTC.

The rearrangement joins TRBV4-3 to TRBJ2-7; D possibly uses TRBD1 or TRBD2 (5 bases each). Germline V gives CDR1 LGHNA, CDR2 YSLEER. Trimming left V 4 bases short and J 3 bases short, with 16 bases between. CDR3 length equals 15 residues. Here the CDR3 DNA reads TGCGCCAGCAGCCCTGGACTGGGAAGGGGCTACGAGCAGTACTTC. Protein product: CASSPGLGRGYEQYF.

This chain links TRBV28 with TRBJ2-1; TRBD2 matches 13 bases. The CDR3 totals 20 residues. Trimming at V came to 6 bases and at J to 8 bases, leaving 22 bases not matched to a gene. Germline lookup yields CDR1 MDHEN and CDR2 SYDVKM. The CDR3 bases are TGTGCCAGCAGCCCCCGGACTAGCGGGAGTTCATGGAGTAGACTGGATGAGCAGTTCTTC. As protein: CASSPRTSGSSWSRLDEQFF.

This clone was seen only once. This chain joins TRBV7-9 and TRBJ1-1, with TRBD1 matching over 8 bases. The germline V gene encodes CDR1 SEHNR and CDR2 FQNEAQ (reference sequence). With 4 bases clipped from V and 2 bases from J, the junction kept 6 bases outside the gene matches. The length of the CDR3 is 15 residues. Here the CDR3 DNA reads TGTGCCAGCAGCTGGGGGGGGACAGGCAACACTGAAGCTTTCTTT. Its translation: CASSWGGTGNTEAFF.

The genes are TRBV7-2 and TRBJ2-5; 8 bases fit TRBD1. Looked up from germline, CDR1 is SGHTA and CDR2 is FQGNSA. CDR3 length equals 15 residues. The trim removed 3 bases at V and 2 bases at J, leaving 5 bases unmatched. CDR3 bases: TGTGCCAGCAGCTTCCTAGGACAGGGACAAGAGACCCAGTACTTC. Residues: CASSFLGQGQETQYF.

The CDR3 sequence is CASSTGTGGGTDTQYF. In DNA form, the CDR3 reads TGTGCCAGTTCTACGGGGACAGGGGGTGGGACAGATACGCAGTATTTT. The V call is TRBV19, the J call TRBJ2-3; 11 positions match TRBD1. Germline trimming cut 8 bases from V and 3 bases from J; bases unmatched to any gene: 10. This CDR3 contains 16 residues. The V gene's germline CDR1 is LNHDA and CDR2 SQIVND (reference sequence). Drawing the rest from reference TRBV19 and TRBJ2-3, the complete variable domain is DGGITQSPKYLFRKEGQNVTLSCEQNLNHDAMYWYRQDPGQGLRLIYYSQIVNDFQKGDIAEGYSVSREKKESFPLTVTSAQKNPTAFYLCASSTGTGGGTDTQYFGPGTRLTVL.

This clone was observed once. The J gene is TRBJ2-3, the V gene TRBV12-5; D is undetermined. The CDR3 extends over 19 amino acids. The germline V gene has CDR1 LGHNT and CDR2 FRNRAP. V was cut by 1 base and J by 6 bases, with 26 bases left in between. CDR3 in amino acids: CASGLGGSLDVTSPDTQYF. The CDR3 coding sequence is TGTGCTAGTGGTTTGGGGGGATCCCTAGACGTAACGTCGCCGGATACGCAGTATTTT.

The V and J genes are TRBV28 and TRBJ2-5; weak D call: TRBD2 (5 bases). Trimming took off 4 bases at V and 4 bases at J, with 13 bases between the two ends. The germline gives CDR1 MDHEN, CDR2 SYDVKM. This CDR3 is built from 14 residues. CDR3 coding DNA: TGTGCCAGCAGTTCTTTAGGGAGAATAGAGACCCAGTACTTC. It encodes CASSSLGRIETQYF.

This chain links TRBV6-5 with TRBJ2-7; the D gene is possibly TRBD1 (7 bases). The length of the CDR3 is 15 residues. From germline, CDR1 is MNHEY and CDR2 SVGAGI. V was clipped by 4 bases and J by 3 bases, with 16 bases between them. The CDR3 reads CASSFQGGINYEQYF. CDR3 coding DNA: TGTGCCAGCAGTTTTCAGGGGGGTATTAACTACGAGCAGTACTTC.

The V gene is TRBV19, the J gene TRBJ2-1, with D perhaps being TRBD1 or TRBD2 (5 bases each). Per germline, CDR1 LNHDA and CDR2 SQIVND (reference sequence). Trimming removed 7 bases at V and 5 bases at J, with 15 bases between. The CDR3 totals 14 residues. In nucleotides, the CDR3 is TGTGCCAGTACTCCGGGACCGCGGGACAATGAGCAGTTCTTC. Translating gives CASTPGPRDNEQFF. The entire variable domain, with the rest obtained from reference TRBV19 and TRBJ2-1, is as follows: DGGITQSPKYLFRKEGQNVTLSCEQNLNHDAMYWYRQDPGQGLRLIYYSQIVNDFQKGDIAEGYSVSREKKESFPLTVTSAQKNPTAFYLCASTPGPRDNEQFFGPGTRLTVL.

This clone was seen once. The chain links TRBV5-1 to TRBJ2-3, with a tentative D call TRBD2 (6 bases). V was cut by 4 bases and J by 3 bases, with 24 bases left in between. CDR1 is SGHRS, CDR2 YFSETQ, per germline. This CDR3 comprises 18 residues. The CDR3 nucleotides are TGCGCCAGCAGCCTCTGGGACTCTATGACTTCTGTAACAGATACGCAGTATTTT. It codes for CASSLWDSMTSVTDTQYF.

Written as DNA, the CDR3 is TGCGCCAGCAGCGAAGGGGATCAGCCCCAGCATTTT. Translating it yields CASSEGDQPQHF. This chain joins TRBV10-2 and TRBJ1-5; TRBD1 might be the D (5 bases). The germline V gene has CDR1 WSHSY and CDR2 SAAADI. V was pared by 6 bases and J by 5 bases, with 8 bases between. This CDR3 region has 12 residues.

This clone was counted a single time. The rearrangement links TRBV20-1 to TRBJ1-1; D gene ambiguous. The CDR3 runs to 11 residues. V was shortened by 3 bases and J by 5 bases, with 7 bases between the two germline ends. Germline V gives CDR1 DFQATT, CDR2 SNEGSKA (reference sequence). The CDR3 region has the DNA TGCAGTGCTAGGCGGAGGACTGAAGCTTTCTTT. Its protein product is CSARRRTEAFF.

The chain uses TRBV6-6 and TRBJ1-3; no reliable D call. Germline V gene data show CDR1 as MNHNY and CDR2 as SVGAGI (reference sequence). Trimming stripped 2 bases from V and 4 bases from J, with 12 bases between. This CDR3 has 15 amino acids. The CDR3 nucleotides are TGTGCCAGCAGTTACGGGTCGGTTTTGGGAAACACCATATATTTT. Its protein is CASSYGSVLGNTIYF.

This chain connects TRBV28 to TRBJ1-5; maybe TRBD1 (5 bases). This CDR3 comprises 18 residues. CDR1 is MDHEN and CDR2 is SYDVKM in the germline V gene. V gave up 1 base and J gave up 2 bases, with 18 bases separating them. The CDR3 coding sequence is TGTGCCAGCAGTTTATTCTTTCGGGGCCACCGCGGCAATCAGCCCCAGCATTTT. Translating it yields CASSLFFRGHRGNQPQHF.

This sequence joins TRBV27 and TRBJ1-6, with D perhaps matching TRBD1 (5 bases). The germline gives CDR1 MNHEY, CDR2 SMNVEV (reference sequence). The CDR3 runs to 15 residues. Trimming left V 2 bases short and J 7 bases short, with 12 bases between. The CDR3 protein is CASSLVGWGNSPLHF. The CDR3 nucleotides are TGTGCCAGCAGTTTAGTTGGGTGGGGGAATTCACCCCTCCACTTT.